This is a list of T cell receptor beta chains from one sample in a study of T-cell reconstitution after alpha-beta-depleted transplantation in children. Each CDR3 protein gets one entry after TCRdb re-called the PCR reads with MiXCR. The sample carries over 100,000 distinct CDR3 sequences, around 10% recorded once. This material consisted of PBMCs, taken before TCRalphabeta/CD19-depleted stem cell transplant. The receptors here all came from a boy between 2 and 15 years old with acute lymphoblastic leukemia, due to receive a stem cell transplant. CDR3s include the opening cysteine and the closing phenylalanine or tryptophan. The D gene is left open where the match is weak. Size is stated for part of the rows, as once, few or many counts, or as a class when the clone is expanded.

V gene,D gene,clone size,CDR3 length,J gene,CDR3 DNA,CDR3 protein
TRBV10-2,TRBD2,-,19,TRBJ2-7,TGCGCCAGCAGCCCGGGACTAGCGGGAGTAATTAAGGCCTCCTACGAGCAGTACTTC,CASSPGLAGVIKASYEQYF
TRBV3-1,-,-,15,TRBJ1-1,TGTGCCAGCAGCCCCGTGAGACCCCAGGATACTGAAGCTTTCTTT,CASSPVRPQDTEAFF
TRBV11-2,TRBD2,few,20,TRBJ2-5,TGTGCCAGCAGCTTAGATCTACAACCACGACGCAATAGCGGGAGGGAGACCCAGTACTTC,CASSLDLQPRRNSGRETQYF
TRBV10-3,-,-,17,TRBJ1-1,TGTGCCATCAGTGAGACCACGCAGGGATTTATGAACACTGAAGCTTTCTTT,CAISETTQGFMNTEAFF
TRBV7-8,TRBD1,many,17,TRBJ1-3,TGTGCCAGCAGCAGCAAAAGGACAGGCCACTCTGGAAACACCATATATTTT,CASSSKRTGHSGNTIYF
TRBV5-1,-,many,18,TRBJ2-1,TGCGCCAGCAGCTTGGGTGGTAGCCTTGGCGGTAGTGAAGATGAGCAGTTCTTC,CASSLGGSLGGSEDEQFF
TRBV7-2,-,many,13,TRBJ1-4,TGTGCCAGCAGCCCCGACAGAGGGGAAAAACTGTTTTTT,CASSPDRGEKLFF
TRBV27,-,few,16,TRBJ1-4,TGTGCCAGCAGTTTCGACAGGACGGGGACTAATGAAAAACTGTTTTTT,CASSFDRTGTNEKLFF
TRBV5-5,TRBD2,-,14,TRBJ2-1,TGTGCCAGCAGCTTTAGCGGGGGGGGCAATGAGCAGTTCTTC,CASSFSGGGNEQFF
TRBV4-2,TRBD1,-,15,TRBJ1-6,TGTGCCAGCAGCCAAGAGGAGGGGGCGGGTTCACCCCTCCACTTT,CASSQEEGAGSPLHF
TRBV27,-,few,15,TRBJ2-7,TGTGCCAGTTCTACTACTCAGGGGCGCTCCTACGAGCAGTACTTC,CASSTTQGRSYEQYF
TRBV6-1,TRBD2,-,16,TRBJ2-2,TGTGCCAGCATCCACCCTAGAAGGGAGGGAACCGGGGAGCTGTTTTTT,CASIHPRREGTGELFF
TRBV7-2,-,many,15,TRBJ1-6,TGTGCCAGCAGCTTAAATGTACGGATTAATTCACCCCTCCACTTT,CASSLNVRINSPLHF
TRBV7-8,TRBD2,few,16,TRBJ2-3,TGTGCCAGCAGCTCCAGACTAGCGGGAGACACAGATACGCAGTATTTT,CASSSRLAGDTDTQYF
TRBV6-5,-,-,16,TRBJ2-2,TGTGCCAGCAGTTATCTCAGGGGTAGAAACACCGGGGAGCTGTTTTTT,CASSYLRGRNTGELFF
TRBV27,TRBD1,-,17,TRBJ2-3,TGTGCCAGCAGGACCCTACCGGGACAGGGGGCCCCAGATACGCAGTATTTT,CASRTLPGQGAPDTQYF
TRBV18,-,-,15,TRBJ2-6,TGTGCCAGCTCACCAAATCGGCCCGACCTGGACGTCCTGACTTTC,CASSPNRPDLDVLTF
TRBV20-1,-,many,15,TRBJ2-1,TGCAGTGCTAGACCGGGACTTCTATGGGGGAATGAGCAGTTCTTC,CSARPGLLWGNEQFF
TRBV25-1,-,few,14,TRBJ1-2,TGTGCCAGCAGTGATGCCCACAAGGGCTATGGCTACACCTTC,CASSDAHKGYGYTF
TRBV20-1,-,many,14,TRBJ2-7,TGCAGTGCTAGAGATGTCCTGACCCCCTACGAGCAGTACTTC,CSARDVLTPYEQYF
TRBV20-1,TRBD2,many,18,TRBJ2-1,TGCAGTGCTAGCTCGTGGGGTAGCGGGAGGCCCCCATTCAATGAGCAGTTCTTC,CSASSWGSGRPPFNEQFF
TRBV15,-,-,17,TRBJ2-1,TGTGCCACCAGCAGAGATTATGGTAGCGGAATCTACAATGAGCAGTTCTTC,CATSRDYGSGIYNEQFF
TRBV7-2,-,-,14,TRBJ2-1,TGTGTCAGCAGCCCCCGGACAGCCTACAATGAGCAGTTCTTC,CVSSPRTAYNEQFF
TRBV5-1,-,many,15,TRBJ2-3,TGCGCCAGCAGTCTCCAGCGGGCTGGCACAGATACGCAGTATTTT,CASSLQRAGTDTQYF
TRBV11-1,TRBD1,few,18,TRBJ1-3,TGTGCCAGCAGCGCAGGACAGGGCCTTTCCTTCTCTGGAAACACCATATATTTT,CASSAGQGLSFSGNTIYF
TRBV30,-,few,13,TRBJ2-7,TGTGCCTGGACGGTAGCAGGCAACTACGAGCAGTACTTC,CAWTVAGNYEQYF
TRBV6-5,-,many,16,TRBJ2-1,TGTGCCAGCATTCCCAGGAGCGGAGCACACTACAATGAGCAGTTCTTC,CASIPRSGAHYNEQFF
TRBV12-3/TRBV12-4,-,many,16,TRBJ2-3,TGTGCCAGCACTCCTTACGACGGATTAAACACAGATACGCAGTATTTT,CASTPYDGLNTDTQYF
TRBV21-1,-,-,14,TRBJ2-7,TGTGCCAGCAGCGAGCGGGAGTGTCCCTACGAGCAGTACTTC,CASSERECPYEQYF
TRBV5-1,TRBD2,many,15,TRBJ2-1,TGCGCCAGCTCACTGGGAGGGCTCTCCTACAATGAGCAGTTCTTC,CASSLGGLSYNEQFF
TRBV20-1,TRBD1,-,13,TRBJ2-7,TGCAGTGCTAGGGTGACAGGGGGGGGAGAGCAGTACTTC,CSARVTGGGEQYF